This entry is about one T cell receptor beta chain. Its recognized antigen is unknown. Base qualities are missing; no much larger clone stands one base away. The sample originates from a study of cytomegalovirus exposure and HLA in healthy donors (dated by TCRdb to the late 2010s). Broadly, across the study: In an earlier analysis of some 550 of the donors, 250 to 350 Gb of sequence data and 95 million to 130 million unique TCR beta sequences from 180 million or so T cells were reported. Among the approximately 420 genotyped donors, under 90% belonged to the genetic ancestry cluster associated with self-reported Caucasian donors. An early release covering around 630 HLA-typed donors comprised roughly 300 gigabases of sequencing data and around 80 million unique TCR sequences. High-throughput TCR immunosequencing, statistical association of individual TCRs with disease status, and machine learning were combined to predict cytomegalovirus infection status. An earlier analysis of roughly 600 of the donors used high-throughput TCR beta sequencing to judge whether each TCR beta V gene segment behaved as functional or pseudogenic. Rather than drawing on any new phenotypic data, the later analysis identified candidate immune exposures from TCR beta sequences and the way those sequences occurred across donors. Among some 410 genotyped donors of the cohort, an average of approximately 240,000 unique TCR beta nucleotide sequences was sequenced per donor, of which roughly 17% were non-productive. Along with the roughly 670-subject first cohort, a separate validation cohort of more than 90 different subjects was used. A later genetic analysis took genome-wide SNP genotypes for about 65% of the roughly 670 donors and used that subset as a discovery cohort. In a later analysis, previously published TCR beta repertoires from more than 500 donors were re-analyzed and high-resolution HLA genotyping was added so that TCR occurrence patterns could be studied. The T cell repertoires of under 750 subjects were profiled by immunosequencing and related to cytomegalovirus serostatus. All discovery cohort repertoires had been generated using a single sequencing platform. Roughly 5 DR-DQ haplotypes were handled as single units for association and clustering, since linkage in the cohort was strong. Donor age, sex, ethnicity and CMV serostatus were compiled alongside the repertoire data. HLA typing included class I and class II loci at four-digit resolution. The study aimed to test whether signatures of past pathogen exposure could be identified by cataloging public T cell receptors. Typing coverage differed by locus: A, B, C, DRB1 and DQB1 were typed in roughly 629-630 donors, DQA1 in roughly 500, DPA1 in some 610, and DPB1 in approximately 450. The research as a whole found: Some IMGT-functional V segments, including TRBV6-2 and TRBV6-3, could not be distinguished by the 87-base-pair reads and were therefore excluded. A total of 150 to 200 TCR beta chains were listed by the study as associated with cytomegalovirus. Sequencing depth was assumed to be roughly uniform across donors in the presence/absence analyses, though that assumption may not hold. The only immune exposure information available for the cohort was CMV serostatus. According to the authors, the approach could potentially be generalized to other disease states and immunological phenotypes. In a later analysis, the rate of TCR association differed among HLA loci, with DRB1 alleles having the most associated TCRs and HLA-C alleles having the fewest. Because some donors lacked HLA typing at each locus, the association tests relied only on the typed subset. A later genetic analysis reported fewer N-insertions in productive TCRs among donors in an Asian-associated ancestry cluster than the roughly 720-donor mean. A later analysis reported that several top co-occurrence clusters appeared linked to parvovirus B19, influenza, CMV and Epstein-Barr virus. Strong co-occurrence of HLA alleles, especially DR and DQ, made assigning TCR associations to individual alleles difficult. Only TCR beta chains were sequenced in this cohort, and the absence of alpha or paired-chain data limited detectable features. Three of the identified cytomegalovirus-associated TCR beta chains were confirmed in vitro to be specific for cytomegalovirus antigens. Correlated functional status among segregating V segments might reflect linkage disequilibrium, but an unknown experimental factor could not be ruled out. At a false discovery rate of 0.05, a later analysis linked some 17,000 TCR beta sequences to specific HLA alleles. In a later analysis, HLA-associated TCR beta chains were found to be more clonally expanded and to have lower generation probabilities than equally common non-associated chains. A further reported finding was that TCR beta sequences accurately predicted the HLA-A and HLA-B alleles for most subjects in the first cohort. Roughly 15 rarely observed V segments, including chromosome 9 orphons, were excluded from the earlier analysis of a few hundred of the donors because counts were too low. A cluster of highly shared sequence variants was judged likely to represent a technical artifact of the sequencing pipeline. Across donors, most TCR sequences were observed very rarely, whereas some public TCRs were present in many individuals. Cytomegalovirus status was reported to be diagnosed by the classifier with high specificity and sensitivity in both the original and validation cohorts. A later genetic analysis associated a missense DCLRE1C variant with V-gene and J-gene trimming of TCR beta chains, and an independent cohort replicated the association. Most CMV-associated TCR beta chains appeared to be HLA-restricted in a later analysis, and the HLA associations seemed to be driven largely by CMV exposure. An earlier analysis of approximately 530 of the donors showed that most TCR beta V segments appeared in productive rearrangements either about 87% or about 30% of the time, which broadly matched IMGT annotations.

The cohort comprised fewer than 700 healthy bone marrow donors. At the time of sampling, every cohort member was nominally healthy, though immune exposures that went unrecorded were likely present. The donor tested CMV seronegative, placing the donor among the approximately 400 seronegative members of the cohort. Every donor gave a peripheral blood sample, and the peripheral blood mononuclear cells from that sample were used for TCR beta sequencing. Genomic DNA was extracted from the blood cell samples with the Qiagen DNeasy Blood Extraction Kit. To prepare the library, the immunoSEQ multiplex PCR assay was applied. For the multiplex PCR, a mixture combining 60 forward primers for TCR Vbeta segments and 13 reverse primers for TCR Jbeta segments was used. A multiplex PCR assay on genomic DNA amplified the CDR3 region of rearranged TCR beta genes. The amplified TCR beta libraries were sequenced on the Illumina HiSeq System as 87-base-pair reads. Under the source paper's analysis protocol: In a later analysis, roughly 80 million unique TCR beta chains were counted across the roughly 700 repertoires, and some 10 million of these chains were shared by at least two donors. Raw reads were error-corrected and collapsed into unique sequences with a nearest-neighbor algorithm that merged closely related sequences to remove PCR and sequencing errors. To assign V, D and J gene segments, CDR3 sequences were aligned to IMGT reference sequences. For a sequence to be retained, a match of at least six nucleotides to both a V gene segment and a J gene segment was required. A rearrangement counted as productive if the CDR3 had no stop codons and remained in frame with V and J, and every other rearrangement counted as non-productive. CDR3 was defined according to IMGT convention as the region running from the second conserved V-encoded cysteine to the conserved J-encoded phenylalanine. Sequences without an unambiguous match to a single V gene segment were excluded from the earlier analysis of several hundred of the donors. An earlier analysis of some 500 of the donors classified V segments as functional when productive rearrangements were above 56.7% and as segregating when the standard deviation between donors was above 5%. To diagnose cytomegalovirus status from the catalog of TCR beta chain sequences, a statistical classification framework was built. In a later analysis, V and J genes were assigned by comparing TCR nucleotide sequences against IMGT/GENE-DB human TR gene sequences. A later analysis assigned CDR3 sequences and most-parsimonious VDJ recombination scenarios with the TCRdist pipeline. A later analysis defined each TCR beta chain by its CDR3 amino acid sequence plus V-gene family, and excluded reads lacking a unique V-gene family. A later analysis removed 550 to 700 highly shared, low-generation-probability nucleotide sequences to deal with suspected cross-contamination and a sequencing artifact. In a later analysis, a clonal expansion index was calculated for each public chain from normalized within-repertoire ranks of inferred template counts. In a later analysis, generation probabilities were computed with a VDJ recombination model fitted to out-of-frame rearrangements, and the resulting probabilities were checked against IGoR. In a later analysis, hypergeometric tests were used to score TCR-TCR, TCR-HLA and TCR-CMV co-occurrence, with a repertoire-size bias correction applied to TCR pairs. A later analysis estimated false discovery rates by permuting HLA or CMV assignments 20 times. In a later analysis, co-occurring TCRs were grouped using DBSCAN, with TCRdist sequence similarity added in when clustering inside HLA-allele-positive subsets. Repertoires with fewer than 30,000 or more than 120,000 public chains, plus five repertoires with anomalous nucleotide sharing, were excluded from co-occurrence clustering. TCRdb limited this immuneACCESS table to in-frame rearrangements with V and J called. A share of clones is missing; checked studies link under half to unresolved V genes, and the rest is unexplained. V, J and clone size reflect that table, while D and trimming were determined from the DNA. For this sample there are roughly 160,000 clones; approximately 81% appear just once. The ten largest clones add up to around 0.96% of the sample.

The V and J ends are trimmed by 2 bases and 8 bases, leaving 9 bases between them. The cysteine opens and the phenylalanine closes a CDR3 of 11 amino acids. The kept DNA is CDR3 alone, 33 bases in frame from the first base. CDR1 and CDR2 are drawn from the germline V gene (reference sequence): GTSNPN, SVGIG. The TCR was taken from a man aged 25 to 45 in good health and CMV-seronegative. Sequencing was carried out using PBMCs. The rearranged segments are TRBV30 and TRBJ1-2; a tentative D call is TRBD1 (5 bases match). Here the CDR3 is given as CAWSSGGGYTF. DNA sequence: TGTGCCTGGAGTTCGGGGGGGGGCTACACCTTC. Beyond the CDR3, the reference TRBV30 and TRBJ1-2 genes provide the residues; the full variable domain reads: SQTIHQWPATLVQPVGSPLSLECTVEGTSNPNLYWYRQAAGRGLQLLFYSVGIGQISSEVPQNLSASRPQDRQFILSSKKLLLSDSGFYLCAWSSGGGYTFGSGTRLTVV.